This is a list of T cell receptor beta chains from one sample in a study of CD8 T cells in ankylosing spondylitis. MiXCR, run by TCRdb on the 5' RACE reads, gives a single entry per CDR3 protein. The table has 700,000 or so distinct CDR3 sequences, roughly 19% seen once. Sequencing input: blood, either unsorted or a sorted T cell fraction (not recorded which). These receptors were taken from a male donor with ankylosing spondylitis. Both conserved end residues are part of each CDR3. Each record gives: clone size, J gene, V gene, D gene, CDR3 protein, CDR3 DNA. The D gene is left open where the match is weak. Only part of the rows carry a size: once, few, many, or a class if the clone is expanded.

clone_size: .; j_call: TRBJ1-3; v_call: TRBV4-2; d_call: TRBD1; cdr3_aa: CASSQDGSSGGSGNTIYF; cdr3_nt: TGTGCCAGCAGCCAAGATGGATCCTCAGGGGGCTCTGGAAACACCATATATTTT
clone_size: .; j_call: TRBJ2-7; v_call: TRBV20-1; d_call: TRBD2; cdr3_aa: CSADSGTSVVWEQYF; cdr3_nt: TGCAGTGCTGACTCCGGGACTAGCGTTGTTTGGGAGCAGTACTTC
clone_size: few; j_call: TRBJ2-7; v_call: TRBV29-1; d_call: TRBD1; cdr3_aa: CSVGDSFYEQYF; cdr3_nt: TGCAGCGTTGGGGACAGCTTCTACGAGCAGTACTTC
clone_size: many; j_call: TRBJ2-7; v_call: TRBV12-5; d_call: TRBD1; cdr3_aa: CASGHGQGALHEQYF; cdr3_nt: TGTGCTAGTGGTCATGGACAGGGGGCACTCCACGAGCAGTACTTC
clone_size: .; j_call: TRBJ2-7; v_call: TRBV9; d_call: TRBD1; cdr3_aa: CASSLRDSSKQYF; cdr3_nt: TGTGCCAGCAGCCTCCGGGACAGCTCTAAGCAGTACTTC
clone_size: .; j_call: TRBJ2-1; v_call: TRBV5-5; d_call: TRBD1; cdr3_aa: CASSFIQGAYNEQFF; cdr3_nt: TGTGCCAGCAGCTTTATCCAGGGGGCCTACAATGAGCAGTTCTTC
clone_size: many; j_call: TRBJ2-7; v_call: TRBV20-1; d_call: .; cdr3_aa: CSARPASGQYF; cdr3_nt: TGCAGTGCTAGGCCGGCGTCCGGGCAGTACTTC
clone_size: many; j_call: TRBJ2-1; v_call: TRBV4-1; d_call: TRBD2; cdr3_aa: CASSQGTSGTYNEQFF; cdr3_nt: TGCGCCAGCAGCCAGGGCACTAGCGGAACCTACAATGAGCAGTTCTTC
clone_size: .; j_call: TRBJ2-4; v_call: TRBV11-3; d_call: .; cdr3_aa: CASSWSEGVLAKNIQYF; cdr3_nt: TGTGCCAGCAGCTGGTCAGAGGGAGTGCTAGCCAAAAACATTCAGTACTTC
clone_size: few; j_call: TRBJ1-3; v_call: TRBV6-1; d_call: .; cdr3_aa: CASRPPTHLLASGNTIYF; cdr3_nt: TGTGCCAGCAGACCCCCCACACACTTACTAGCTTCTGGAAACACCATATATTTT
clone_size: few; j_call: TRBJ2-3; v_call: TRBV4-1; d_call: .; cdr3_aa: CASSLQGGQTDTQYF; cdr3_nt: TGCGCCAGCAGCCTCCAGGGGGGGCAGACAGATACGCAGTATTTT
clone_size: .; j_call: TRBJ2-1; v_call: TRBV9; d_call: .; cdr3_aa: CASSVGGVSSYNEQFF; cdr3_nt: TGTGCCAGCAGCGTAGGAGGCGTCAGCTCCTACAATGAGCAGTTCTTC
clone_size: many; j_call: TRBJ1-5; v_call: TRBV2; d_call: TRBD1; cdr3_aa: CASRGAGDRLRSNQPQHF; cdr3_nt: TGTGCCAGCAGGGGGGCCGGGGACAGACTGAGGAGCAATCAGCCCCAGCATTTT
clone_size: .; j_call: TRBJ2-7; v_call: TRBV5-1; d_call: .; cdr3_aa: CASSWGTSRDEQYF; cdr3_nt: TGCGCCAGCAGCTGGGGAACCTCTAGAGACGAGCAGTACTTC
clone_size: .; j_call: TRBJ1-1; v_call: TRBV5-1; d_call: .; cdr3_aa: CASSSSGTYTEAFF; cdr3_nt: TGCGCCAGCAGCTCTTCCGGGACCTACACTGAAGCTTTCTTT
clone_size: few; j_call: TRBJ2-3; v_call: TRBV11-2; d_call: .; cdr3_aa: CASSLILTGHTQYF; cdr3_nt: TGTGCCAGCAGCTTAATTCTCACAGGGCACACGCAGTATTTT
clone_size: few; j_call: TRBJ2-3; v_call: TRBV12-3/TRBV12-4; d_call: TRBD2; cdr3_aa: CASSSASGRPDTQYF; cdr3_nt: TGTGCCAGCAGTTCTGCTAGCGGGAGACCAGATACGCAGTATTTT
clone_size: .; j_call: TRBJ2-1; v_call: TRBV7-2; d_call: TRBD2; cdr3_aa: CASSQLPGGSNEQFF; cdr3_nt: TGTGCCAGCAGTCAACTCCCGGGGGGGAGCAATGAGCAGTTCTTC
clone_size: .; j_call: TRBJ1-4; v_call: TRBV12-3/TRBV12-4; d_call: .; cdr3_aa: CASKSGGNNEKLFF; cdr3_nt: TGTGCCAGCAAGTCCGGGGGCAATAATGAAAAACTGTTTTTT
clone_size: .; j_call: TRBJ2-5; v_call: TRBV5-1; d_call: TRBD1; cdr3_aa: CASSLARAGQGRETQYF; cdr3_nt: TGCGCCAGCAGCTTGGCCAGAGCGGGACAGGGGAGGGAGACCCAGTACTTC
clone_size: .; j_call: TRBJ1-5; v_call: TRBV7-2; d_call: TRBD1; cdr3_aa: CASSVQGMSNQPQHF; cdr3_nt: TGTGCCAGCAGCGTACAGGGGATGAGCAATCAGCCCCAGCATTTT
clone_size: few; j_call: TRBJ2-3; v_call: TRBV7-3; d_call: TRBD1; cdr3_aa: CASSKGQGRGDTQYF; cdr3_nt: TGTGCCAGCAGTAAGGGACAGGGGAGGGGAGATACGCAGTATTTT
clone_size: few; j_call: TRBJ2-5; v_call: TRBV29-1; d_call: .; cdr3_aa: CSVVRLEETQYF; cdr3_nt: TGCAGCGTTGTTCGGCTTGAAGAGACCCAGTACTTC
clone_size: .; j_call: TRBJ1-1; v_call: TRBV27; d_call: TRBD1; cdr3_aa: CASSDRGTNTEAFF; cdr3_nt: TGTGCCAGCAGCGACAGGGGAACGAACACTGAAGCTTTCTTT
clone_size: .; j_call: TRBJ2-7; v_call: TRBV6-5; d_call: .; cdr3_aa: CASSFRQAYYEQYF; cdr3_nt: TGTGCCAGCAGTTTCCGACAGGCGTACTACGAGCAGTACTTC
clone_size: few; j_call: TRBJ2-2; v_call: TRBV6-5; d_call: .; cdr3_aa: CASSLQGINTGELFF; cdr3_nt: TGTGCCAGCAGTCTACAGGGAATTAACACCGGGGAGCTGTTTTTT
clone_size: .; j_call: TRBJ1-1; v_call: TRBV7-3; d_call: TRBD1; cdr3_aa: CASSRGQPNTEAFF; cdr3_nt: TGTGCCAGCAGCAGGGGACAGCCAAACACTGAAGCTTTCTTT
clone_size: few; j_call: TRBJ2-7; v_call: TRBV5-1; d_call: .; cdr3_aa: CASSSTPTVEQYF; cdr3_nt: TGCGCCAGCAGCTCTACACCTACAGTCGAGCAGTACTTC
clone_size: .; j_call: TRBJ2-3; v_call: TRBV15; d_call: TRBD2; cdr3_aa: CATSRIAGGPTDTQYF; cdr3_nt: TGTGCCACCAGCAGAATAGCGGGAGGGCCCACAGATACGCAGTATTTT
clone_size: few; j_call: TRBJ2-2; v_call: TRBV15; d_call: TRBD2; cdr3_aa: CATSTTGGGTGELFF; cdr3_nt: TGTGCCACCAGCACCACCGGGGGGGGCACCGGGGAGCTGTTTTTT
clone_size: few; j_call: TRBJ1-2; v_call: TRBV28; d_call: .; cdr3_aa: CASKTGTLYGYTF; cdr3_nt: TGTGCCAGCAAGACGGGGACCTTATATGGCTACACCTTC
clone_size: .; j_call: TRBJ2-1; v_call: TRBV6-2/TRBV6-3; d_call: .; cdr3_aa: CASTLGRSYTYNEQFF; cdr3_nt: TGTGCCAGCACTCTAGGGCGGAGTTACACCTACAATGAGCAGTTCTTC
clone_size: .; j_call: TRBJ1-6; v_call: TRBV27; d_call: .; cdr3_aa: CASSLSVSSYNSPLHF; cdr3_nt: TGTGCCAGCAGTTTATCTGTGAGCTCCTATAATTCACCCCTCCACTTT
clone_size: many; j_call: TRBJ2-3; v_call: TRBV27; d_call: TRBD1; cdr3_aa: CASSLTGQSSDTQYF; cdr3_nt: TGTGCCAGCAGTTTAACGGGACAGTCCTCAGATACGCAGTATTTT
clone_size: few; j_call: TRBJ1-1; v_call: TRBV29-1; d_call: .; cdr3_aa: CSAAEAQNTEAFF; cdr3_nt: TGCAGCGCCGCAGAGGCCCAGAACACTGAAGCTTTCTTT
clone_size: .; j_call: TRBJ2-7; v_call: TRBV12-3/TRBV12-4; d_call: .; cdr3_aa: CASSLRGVISSYEQYF; cdr3_nt: TGTGCCAGCAGCCTCCGTGGGGTTATAAGCTCCTACGAGCAGTACTTC
clone_size: .; j_call: TRBJ2-2; v_call: TRBV5-1; d_call: .; cdr3_aa: CASSKDSAMTGELFF; cdr3_nt: TGCGCCAGCAGTAAAGACAGCGCGATGACCGGGGAGCTGTTTTTT
clone_size: medium-sized; j_call: TRBJ2-7; v_call: TRBV7-2; d_call: .; cdr3_aa: CASSFRGTNEQYF; cdr3_nt: TGTGCCAGCAGCTTTCGGGGTACAAACGAGCAGTACTTC
clone_size: .; j_call: TRBJ2-3; v_call: TRBV28; d_call: .; cdr3_aa: CASSLIKNTQYF; cdr3_nt: TGTGCCAGCAGTTTAATAAAAAATACGCAGTATTTT
clone_size: .; j_call: TRBJ1-5; v_call: TRBV5-1; d_call: .; cdr3_aa: CASSLAGVDQPQHF; cdr3_nt: TGCGCCAGCAGCTTGGCGGGGGTTGACCAGCCCCAGCATTTT
clone_size: .; j_call: TRBJ2-7; v_call: TRBV3-1; d_call: TRBD2; cdr3_aa: CASSRMSGGPSYEQYF; cdr3_nt: TGTGCCAGCAGCCGGATGAGCGGGGGGCCCTCCTACGAGCAGTACTTC
clone_size: few; j_call: TRBJ1-4; v_call: TRBV10-3; d_call: .; cdr3_aa: CAISDPAGALNEKLFF; cdr3_nt: TGTGCCATCAGTGACCCCGCGGGAGCCCTTAATGAAAAACTGTTTTTT